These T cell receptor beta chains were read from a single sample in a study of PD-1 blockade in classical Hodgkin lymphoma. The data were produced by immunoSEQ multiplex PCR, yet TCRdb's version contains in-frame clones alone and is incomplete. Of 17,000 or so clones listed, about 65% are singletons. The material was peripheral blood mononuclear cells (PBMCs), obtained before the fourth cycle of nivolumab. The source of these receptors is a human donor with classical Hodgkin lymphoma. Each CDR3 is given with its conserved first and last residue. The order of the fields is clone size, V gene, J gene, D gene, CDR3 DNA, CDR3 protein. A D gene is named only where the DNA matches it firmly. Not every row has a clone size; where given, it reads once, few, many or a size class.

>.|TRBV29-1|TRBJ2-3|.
TGCAGCGTTGAAGGGGAGCGGGGCACAGATACGCAGTATTTT
CSVEGERGTDTQYF
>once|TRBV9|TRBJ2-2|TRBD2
TGTGCCAGCAGCGCTCACGGGACTAGCGGGAGTAACACCGGGGAGCTGTTTTTT
CASSAHGTSGSNTGELFF
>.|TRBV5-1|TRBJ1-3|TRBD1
TGCGCCAGCAGCTCGCTACAGGGGCACTCTGGAAACACCATATATTTT
CASSSLQGHSGNTIYF
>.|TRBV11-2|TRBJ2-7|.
TGTGCCAGCAGCCAAGATTTTGAGTACGAGCAGTACTTC
CASSQDFEYEQYF
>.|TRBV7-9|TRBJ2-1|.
TGTGCCAGCAGTCCTCTCACCGGGACCGCCACCCATGAGCAGTTCTTC
CASSPLTGTATHEQFF
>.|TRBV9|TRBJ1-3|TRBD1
TGTGCCAGCAGCGTAGAGACAGGGGGCAACTCTGGAAACACCATATATTTT
CASSVETGGNSGNTIYF
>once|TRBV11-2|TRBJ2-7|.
TGTGCCAGCAGCTTAGGGCCAGGGAACTACGAGCAGTACTTC
CASSLGPGNYEQYF
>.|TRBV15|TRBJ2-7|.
TGTGCCACCAGCAGAGATGTAGGGGTTGCATCCTACGAGCAGTACTTC
CATSRDVGVASYEQYF
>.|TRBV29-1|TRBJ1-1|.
TGCAGCGTTTTGGGGGCCAGACTCATGAACACTGAAGCTTTCTTT
CSVLGARLMNTEAFF
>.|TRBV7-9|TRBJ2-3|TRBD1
TGTGCCAGCAGCTTAGTCGGGGACAGGGGCACAGATACGCAGTATTTT
CASSLVGDRGTDTQYF
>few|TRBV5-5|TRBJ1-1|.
TGTGCCAGCAGCTTACTGGGGACTGAAGCTTTCTTT
CASSLLGTEAFF
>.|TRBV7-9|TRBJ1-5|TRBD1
TGTGCCAGCAGCTCGACCACAGGGGAACAGCCCCAGCATTTT
CASSSTTGEQPQHF
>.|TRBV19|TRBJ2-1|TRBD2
TGTGCCAGTGAAGCTCTAGCGGGAGGCACCAATGAGCAGTTCTTC
CASEALAGGTNEQFF
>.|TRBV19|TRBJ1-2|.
TGTGCCAGTGTAGGGTATTTCGGATATGGCTACACCTTC
CASVGYFGYGYTF
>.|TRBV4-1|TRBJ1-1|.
TGCGCCAGCAGCCAAGGCCCAGGGTCGGCCACTGAAGCTTTCTTT
CASSQGPGSATEAFF
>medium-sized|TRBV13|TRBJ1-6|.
TGTGCCAGCAGCTTGAGGGGGGACTATAATTCACCCCTCCACTTT
CASSLRGDYNSPLHF
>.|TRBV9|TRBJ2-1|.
TGTGCCAGCAGCGTAGCACCTAGCCCCTACAATGAGCAGTTCTTC
CASSVAPSPYNEQFF
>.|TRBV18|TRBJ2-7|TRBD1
TGTGCCAGCTCCGACAGGGTAAACTCCTACGAGCAGTACTTC
CASSDRVNSYEQYF
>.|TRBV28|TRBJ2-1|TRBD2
TGTGCCAGCAGAGATACCAGCGGGAGAGTCTCCTACAATGAGCAGTTCTTC
CASRDTSGRVSYNEQFF
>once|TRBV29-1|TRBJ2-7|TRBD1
TGCAGCGTGGCCGGGACAGGGGGTCCCTACGAGCAGTACTTC
CSVAGTGGPYEQYF
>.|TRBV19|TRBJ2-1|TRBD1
TGTGCCAGTAGTATAGTTGCAGGGGGCAATGAGCAGTTCTTC
CASSIVAGGNEQFF
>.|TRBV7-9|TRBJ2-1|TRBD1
TGTGCCAGCAGCTTCGGACAGGGGTACAATGAGCAGTTCTTC
CASSFGQGYNEQFF
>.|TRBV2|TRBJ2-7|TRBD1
TGTGCCAGTGGGGAAGACAGGGCTCTTCCCTACGAGCAGTACTTC
CASGEDRALPYEQYF
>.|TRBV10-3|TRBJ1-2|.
TGTGCCATCAGTGAGTCGCCCCAGGATCTCAACTATGGCTACACCTTC
CAISESPQDLNYGYTF
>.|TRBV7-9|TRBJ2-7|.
TGTGCCAGCAGACACGGACGAGGGTTGGACGAGCAGTACTTC
CASRHGRGLDEQYF
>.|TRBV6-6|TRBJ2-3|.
TGTGCCAGCAGTTACGGGCAGTTCACAGATACGCAGTATTTT
CASSYGQFTDTQYF
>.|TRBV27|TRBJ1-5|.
TGTGCCAGCAGTCCTAACAGTAGCAATCAGCCCCAGCATTTT
CASSPNSSNQPQHF
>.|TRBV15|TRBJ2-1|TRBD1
TGTGCCACCAGCAGAGGGGGACGACAGGGTATGAATGAGCAGTTCTTC
CATSRGGRQGMNEQFF
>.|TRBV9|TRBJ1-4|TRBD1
TGTGCCAGCAGCGTAGAAGGGGGCGGTGAAAAACTGTTTTTT
CASSVEGGGEKLFF
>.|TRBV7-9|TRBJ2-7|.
TGTGCCAGCAGCTCCGTCAACTACGAGCAGTACTTC
CASSSVNYEQYF
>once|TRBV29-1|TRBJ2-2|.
TGCAGCGTTGCGAGACAGGCTCCAAGGGGGGAGCTGTTTTTT
CSVARQAPRGELFF
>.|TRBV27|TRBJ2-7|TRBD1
TGTGCCAGCAGTTTCGAGACGGGGGACAGGGTTCCCCACGAGCAGTACTTC
CASSFETGDRVPHEQYF
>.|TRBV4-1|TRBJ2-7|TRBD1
TGCGCCAGCAGTCTTATCCGGGACAGCTTATACGAGCAGTACTTC
CASSLIRDSLYEQYF
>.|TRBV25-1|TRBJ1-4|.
TGTGCCAGCAGTCCCACAGGAACCCTTCTTGGAAAACTGTTTTTT
CASSPTGTLLGKLFF
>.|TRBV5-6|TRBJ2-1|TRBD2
TGTGCCAGCAGTTCCCCGGGACTAGCGTACAATGAGCAGTTCTTC
CASSSPGLAYNEQFF
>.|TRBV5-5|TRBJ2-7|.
TGTGCCAGCAGCTTGGAGGTGGCCCTGGGGGAGCAGTACTTC
CASSLEVALGEQYF
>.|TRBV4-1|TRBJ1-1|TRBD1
TGCGCCAGCAGCCGAGATCCCACAGGGGTTACTGAAGCTTTCTTT
CASSRDPTGVTEAFF
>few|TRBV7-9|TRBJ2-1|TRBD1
TGTGCCAGCAGCCCCGAGTGGGACAGGAACAATGAGCAGTTCTTC
CASSPEWDRNNEQFF
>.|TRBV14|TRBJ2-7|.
TGTGCCAGCAGCCAAGTATTAGGGACGTCCGGTGACGAGCAGTACTTC
CASSQVLGTSGDEQYF
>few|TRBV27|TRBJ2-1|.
TGTGCCAGCAGCCCCGACAGGATTCGGGATGAGCAGTTCTTC
CASSPDRIRDEQFF
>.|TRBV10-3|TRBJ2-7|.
TGTGCCATCCGGGACCCCCCCTACGAGCAGTACTTC
CAIRDPPYEQYF
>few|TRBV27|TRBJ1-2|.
TGTGCCAGCAGCCCGATCCCCGGCGGGGGCTATGGCTACACCTTC
CASSPIPGGGYGYTF
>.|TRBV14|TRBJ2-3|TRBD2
TGTGCCAGCAGCCAAGCCCCCTACGGCGGGAGGCTCACAGATACGCAGTATTTT
CASSQAPYGGRLTDTQYF
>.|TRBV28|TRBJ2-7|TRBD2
TGTGCCAGCAGGTTTAGCGGGAGGTCTTACGAGCAGTACTTC
CASRFSGRSYEQYF
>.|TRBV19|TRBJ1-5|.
TGTGCCAGTAGTTTACAGAGCAATAGCAATCAGCCCCAGCATTTT
CASSLQSNSNQPQHF
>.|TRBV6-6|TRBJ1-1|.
TGTGCCAGCAGTTACTCCAGAGACACTGAAGCTTTCTTT
CASSYSRDTEAFF
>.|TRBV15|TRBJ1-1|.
TGTGCCACCAGAGGGGGGCCGACAGTCATGAACACTGAAGCTTTCTTT
CATRGGPTVMNTEAFF
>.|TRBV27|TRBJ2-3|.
TGTGCCAGCAGTTTACTCACCCCCGGAGGTACGCAGTATTTT
CASSLLTPGGTQYF
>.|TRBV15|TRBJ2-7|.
TGTGCCACCAGAAAGGAGGGCTCCTACGAGCAGTACTTC
CATRKEGSYEQYF
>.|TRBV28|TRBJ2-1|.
TGTGCCAGCAGTGGGTACAATGAGCAGTTCTTC
CASSGYNEQFF
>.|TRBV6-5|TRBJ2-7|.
TGTGCCAGCAGTTACGGAATCTACGAGCAGTACTTC
CASSYGIYEQYF
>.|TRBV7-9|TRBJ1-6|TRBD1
TGTGCCAGCAGCCCGCCCTTCCAGGGGGCGACGGATTCACCCCTCCACTTT
CASSPPFQGATDSPLHF
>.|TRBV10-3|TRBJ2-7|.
TGTGCCATCAGTGAGGGACAAACCTACGAGCAGTACTTC
CAISEGQTYEQYF
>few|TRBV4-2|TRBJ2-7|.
TGTGCCAGCAGCCCCGGGGGCGGGGGCTACGAGCAGTACTTC
CASSPGGGGYEQYF
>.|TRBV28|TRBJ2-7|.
TGTGCCAGCAGTACAGGGAGCGGAGGCGAGCAGTACTTC
CASSTGSGGEQYF